A selection of T cell receptor beta chains follows, all from one sample in a study of blood T cell repertoires in COVID-19. The repertoire was sequenced with immunoSEQ multiplex PCR; TCRdb's copy has only in-frame clones and lacks some. The data show about 300,000 clones, about nine tenths seen once. Input material: PBMCs or T cells enriched from blood (not recorded which). These TCRs come from a woman aged 45 to 65 who had been exposed to COVID-19. The CDR3 runs from the conserved cysteine through the conserved F or W. The order of the fields is V gene, D gene, clone size, J gene, CDR3 DNA, CDR3 protein. D genes are given only for firm matches. The size of a clone is reported for some rows only, either as once, few or many, or as a class for expanded clones.

TRBV4-1	.	.	TRBJ1-3	TGCGCCAGCAGCCAAGGGGGCGGACACTCTGGAAACACCATATATTTT	CASSQGGGHSGNTIYF
TRBV7-9	TRBD2	.	TRBJ2-3	TGTGCCAGCAGCTTACTAGCGGGGGGGACTACAGATACGCAGTATTTT	CASSLLAGGTTDTQYF
TRBV7-9	.	.	TRBJ2-5	TGTGCCAGCAGCTTATTGAAAGGGGCCTACCAAGAGACCCAGTACTTC	CASSLLKGAYQETQYF
TRBV7-2	.	.	TRBJ2-2	TGTGCCAGCAGCCCCAAGGTACGAGGGGGGGCCGAGGACACCGGGGAGCTGTTTTTT	CASSPKVRGGAEDTGELFF
TRBV6-5	.	.	TRBJ1-2	TGTGCCAGCAGACAGGGCATCTATGGCTACACCTTC	CASRQGIYGYTF
TRBV2	TRBD1	.	TRBJ2-7	TGTGCCAGCAGTAGCCCCGGACAGGGGACCTACGAGCAGTACTTC	CASSSPGQGTYEQYF
TRBV28	.	.	TRBJ1-1	TGTGCCAGCAGTTTACTGGGCAACACTGAAGCTTTCTTT	CASSLLGNTEAFF
TRBV6-1	TRBD1	.	TRBJ2-4	TGTGCCAGCAGTGAGGGACAGATTGCGTCGGGAAACATTCAGTACTTC	CASSEGQIASGNIQYF
TRBV18	.	.	TRBJ1-6	TGTGCCAGCTCACCCGCAGGGAAGTATTCACCCCTCCACTTT	CASSPAGKYSPLHF
TRBV3-1/TRBV3-2	.	.	TRBJ2-3	TGTGCCAGCAGCCAAGCTACGTTACTAGCCGGAGATACGCAGTATTTT	CASSQATLLAGDTQYF
TRBV27	TRBD1	.	TRBJ1-1	TGTGCCAGCAGTTATAGGGACAGGGGGACTGAAGCTTTCTTT	CASSYRDRGTEAFF
TRBV4-1	.	.	TRBJ2-5	TGCGCCAGCAGCCAAGTTCCGGCCGGGGGCCAAGAGACCCAGTACTTC	CASSQVPAGGQETQYF
TRBV28	TRBD1	few	TRBJ1-5	TGTGCCAGCAGTTCTCATCAGGGGGGAAATCAGCCCCAGCATTTT	CASSSHQGGNQPQHF
TRBV6-1	TRBD2	.	TRBJ2-7	TGTGCCAGCAGTGAAGCCCCTGGTCTAGCGGGGCTCTCCTACGAGCAGTACTTC	CASSEAPGLAGLSYEQYF
TRBV3-1/TRBV3-2	TRBD2	.	TRBJ2-7	TGTGCCAGCAGCTCGTCTACGGGGGGATACGAGCAGTACTTC	CASSSSTGGYEQYF